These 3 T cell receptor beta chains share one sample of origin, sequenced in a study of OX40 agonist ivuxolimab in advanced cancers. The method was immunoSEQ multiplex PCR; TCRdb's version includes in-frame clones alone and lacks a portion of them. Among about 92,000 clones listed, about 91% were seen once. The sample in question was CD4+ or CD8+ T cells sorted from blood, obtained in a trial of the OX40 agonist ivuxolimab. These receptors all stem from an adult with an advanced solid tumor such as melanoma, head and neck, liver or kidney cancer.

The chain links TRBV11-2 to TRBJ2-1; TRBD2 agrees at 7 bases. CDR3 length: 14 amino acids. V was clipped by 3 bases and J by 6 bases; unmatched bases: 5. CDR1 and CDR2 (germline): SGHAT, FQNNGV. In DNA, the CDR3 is TGTGCCAGCAGCTTTCGGTGGGAGGGCAATGAGCAGTTCTTC. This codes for CASSFRWEGNEQFF.

In DNA, the CDR3 is TGCGCCAGCACAAGAGAAGCGGGAGGGTTCTACAATGAGCAGTTCTTC. As protein: CASTREAGGFYNEQFF. The genes are TRBV23-1 and TRBJ2-1; 10 positions match TRBD2. TRBV23-1 is treated as an ORF (open reading frame) with a function not yet certain. The CDR3 length is 16 residues. Trimming cost V 7 bases and J 3 bases; bases outside gene matches: 9.

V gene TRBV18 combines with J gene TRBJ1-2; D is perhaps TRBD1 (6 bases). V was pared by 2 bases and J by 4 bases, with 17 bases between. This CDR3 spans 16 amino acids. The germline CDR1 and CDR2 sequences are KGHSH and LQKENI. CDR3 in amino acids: CASSPSRQGQRYGYTF. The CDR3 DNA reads TGTGCCAGCTCACCAAGTCGCCAGGGGCAGCGCTATGGCTACACCTTC.